This TCR beta chain was obtained from a study of yellow fever vaccine responses in identical twins. Comment on this clonotype: The antigen is unknown.

Whole-study results and caveats: Twins reportedly appeared to share part of their vaccine T cell response while keeping part individual.

One entry per CDR3 protein results from TCRdb running MiXCR on the RT-PCR reads. The sample consists of around 20,000 distinct CDR3 sequences, 65% to 75% of them appearing once. Trimming stripped 9 bases from V and 1 base from J, with 13 bases between. The CDR3 has 13 amino acids. CDR1 is SEHNR and CDR2 is FQNEAQ in the germline V gene (reference sequence). This receptor was taken from a woman between 18 and 29 years old who received the yellow fever vaccine. The rearrangement links TRBV7-9 to TRBJ2-7; tentatively, D is TRBD1 or TRBD2 (5 bases each). The sequencing used T cells from blood (PBMCs), unsorted or a sorted subset (not recorded which), collected before or after yellow fever vaccination (not recorded which). CDR3 in DNA: TGTGCCAGTGGGGACGGAACTTCCTACGAGCAGTACTTC. It yields the protein CASGDGTSYEQYF.